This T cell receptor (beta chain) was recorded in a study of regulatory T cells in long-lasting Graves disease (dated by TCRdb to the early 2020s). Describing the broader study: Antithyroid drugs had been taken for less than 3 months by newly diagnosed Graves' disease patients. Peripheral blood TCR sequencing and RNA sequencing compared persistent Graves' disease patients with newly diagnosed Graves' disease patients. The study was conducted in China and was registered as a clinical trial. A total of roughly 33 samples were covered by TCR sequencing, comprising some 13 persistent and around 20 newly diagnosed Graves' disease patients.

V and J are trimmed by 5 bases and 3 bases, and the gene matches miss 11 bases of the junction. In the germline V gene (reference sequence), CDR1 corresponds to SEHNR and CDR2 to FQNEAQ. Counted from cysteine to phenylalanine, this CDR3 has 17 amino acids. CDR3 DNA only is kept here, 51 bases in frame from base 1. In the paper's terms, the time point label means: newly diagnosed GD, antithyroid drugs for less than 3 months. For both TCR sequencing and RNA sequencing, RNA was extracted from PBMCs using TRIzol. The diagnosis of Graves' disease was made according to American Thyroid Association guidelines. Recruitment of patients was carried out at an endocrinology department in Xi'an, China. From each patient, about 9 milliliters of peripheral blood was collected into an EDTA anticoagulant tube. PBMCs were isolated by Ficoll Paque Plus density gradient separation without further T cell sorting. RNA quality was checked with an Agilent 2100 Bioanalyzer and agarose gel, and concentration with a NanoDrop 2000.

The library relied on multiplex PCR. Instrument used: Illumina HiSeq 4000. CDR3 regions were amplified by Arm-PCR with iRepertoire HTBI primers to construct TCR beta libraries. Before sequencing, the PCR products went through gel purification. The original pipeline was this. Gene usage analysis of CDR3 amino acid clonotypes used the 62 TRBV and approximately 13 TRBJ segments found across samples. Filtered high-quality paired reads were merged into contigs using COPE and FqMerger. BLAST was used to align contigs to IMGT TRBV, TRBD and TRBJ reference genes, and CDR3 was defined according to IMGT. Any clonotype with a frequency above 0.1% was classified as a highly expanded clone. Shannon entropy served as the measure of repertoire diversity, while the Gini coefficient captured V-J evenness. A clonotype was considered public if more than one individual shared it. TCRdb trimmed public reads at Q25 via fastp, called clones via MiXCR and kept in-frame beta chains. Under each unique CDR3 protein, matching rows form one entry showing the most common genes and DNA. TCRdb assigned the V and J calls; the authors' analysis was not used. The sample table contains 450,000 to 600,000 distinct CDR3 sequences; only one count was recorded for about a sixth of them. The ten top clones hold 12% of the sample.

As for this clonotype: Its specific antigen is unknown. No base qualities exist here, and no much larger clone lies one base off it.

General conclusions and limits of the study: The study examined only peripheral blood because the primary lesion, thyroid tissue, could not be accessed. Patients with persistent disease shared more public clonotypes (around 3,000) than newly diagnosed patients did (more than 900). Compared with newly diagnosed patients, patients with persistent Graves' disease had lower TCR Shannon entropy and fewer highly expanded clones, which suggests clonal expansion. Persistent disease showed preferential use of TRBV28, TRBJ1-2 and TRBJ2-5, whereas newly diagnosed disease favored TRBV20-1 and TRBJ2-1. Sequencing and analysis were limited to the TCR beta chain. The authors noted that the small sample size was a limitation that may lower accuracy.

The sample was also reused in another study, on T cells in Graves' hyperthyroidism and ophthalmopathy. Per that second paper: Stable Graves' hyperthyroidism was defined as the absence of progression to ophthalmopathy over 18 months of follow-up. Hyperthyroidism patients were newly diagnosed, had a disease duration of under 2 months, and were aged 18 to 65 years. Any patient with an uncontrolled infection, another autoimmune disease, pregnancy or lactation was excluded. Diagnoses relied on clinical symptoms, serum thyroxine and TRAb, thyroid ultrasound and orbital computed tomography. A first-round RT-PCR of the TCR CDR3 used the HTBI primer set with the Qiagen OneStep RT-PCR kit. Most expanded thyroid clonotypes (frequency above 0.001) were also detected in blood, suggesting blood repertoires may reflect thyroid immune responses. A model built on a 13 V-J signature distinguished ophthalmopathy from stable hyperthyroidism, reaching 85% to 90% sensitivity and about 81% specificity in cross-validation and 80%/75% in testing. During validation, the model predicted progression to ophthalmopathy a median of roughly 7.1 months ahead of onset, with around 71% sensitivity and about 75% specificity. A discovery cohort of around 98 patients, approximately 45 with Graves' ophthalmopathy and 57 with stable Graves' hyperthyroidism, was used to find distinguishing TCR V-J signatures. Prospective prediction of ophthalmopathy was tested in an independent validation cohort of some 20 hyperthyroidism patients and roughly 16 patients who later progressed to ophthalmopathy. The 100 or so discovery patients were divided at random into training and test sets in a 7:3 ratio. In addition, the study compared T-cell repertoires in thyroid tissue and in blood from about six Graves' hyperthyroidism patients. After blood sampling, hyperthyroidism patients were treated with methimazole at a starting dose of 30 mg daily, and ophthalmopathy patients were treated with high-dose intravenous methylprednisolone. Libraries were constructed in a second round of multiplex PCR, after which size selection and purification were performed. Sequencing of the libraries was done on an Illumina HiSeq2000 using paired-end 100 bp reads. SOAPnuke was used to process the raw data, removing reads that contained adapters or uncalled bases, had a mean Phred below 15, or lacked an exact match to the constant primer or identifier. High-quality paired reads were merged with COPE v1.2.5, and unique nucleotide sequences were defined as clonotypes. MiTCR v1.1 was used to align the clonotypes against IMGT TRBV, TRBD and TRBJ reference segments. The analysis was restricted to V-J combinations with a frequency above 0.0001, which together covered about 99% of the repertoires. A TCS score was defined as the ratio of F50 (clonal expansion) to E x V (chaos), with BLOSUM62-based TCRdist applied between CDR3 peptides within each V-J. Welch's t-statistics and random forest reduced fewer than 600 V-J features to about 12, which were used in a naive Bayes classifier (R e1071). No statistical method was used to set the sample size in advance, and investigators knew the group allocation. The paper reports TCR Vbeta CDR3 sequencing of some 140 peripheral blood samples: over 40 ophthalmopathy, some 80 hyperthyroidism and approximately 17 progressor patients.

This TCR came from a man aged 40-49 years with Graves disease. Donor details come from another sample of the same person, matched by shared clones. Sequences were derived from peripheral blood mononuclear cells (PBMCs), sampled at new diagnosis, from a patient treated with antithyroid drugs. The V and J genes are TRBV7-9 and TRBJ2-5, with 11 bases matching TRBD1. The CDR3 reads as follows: CASSTGQGATREETQYF. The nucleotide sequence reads TGTGCCAGCAGCACCGGACAGGGGGCGACCCGGGAAGAGACCCAGTACTTC.